This T cell receptor beta chain was captured by sequencing in a study of response to subunit inactivated influenza vaccine. TCRdb re-analysed the RT-PCR reads in MiXCR, keeping a single row per CDR3 protein. The sample includes more than 700,000 distinct CDR3 sequences, roughly 20% of them seen just once. As to this clonotype: Antigen specificity is unknown.

Study-level points and caveats: With each seasonal influenza vaccination, the authors suggested, few new T cells are recruited.

V lost 3 bases, J lost 7 bases, and 11 bases stayed unmatched. The CDR3 length is 16 residues. Germline CDR1 reads DFQATT; CDR2 reads SNEGSKA (reference sequence). The V gene is TRBV20-1, the J gene TRBJ2-7; 14 nucleotides agree with TRBD2. This receptor was obtained from a man aged 50-60 years who received an inactivated influenza vaccine. The material sequenced was PBMCs from blood, taken 4 to 6 days after vaccination. CDR3 DNA sequence: TGCAGTGCTAGCGGACTAGCGGGAGGCCGCCTCTGGGAGCAGTACTTC. It codes for CSASGLAGGRLWEQYF.